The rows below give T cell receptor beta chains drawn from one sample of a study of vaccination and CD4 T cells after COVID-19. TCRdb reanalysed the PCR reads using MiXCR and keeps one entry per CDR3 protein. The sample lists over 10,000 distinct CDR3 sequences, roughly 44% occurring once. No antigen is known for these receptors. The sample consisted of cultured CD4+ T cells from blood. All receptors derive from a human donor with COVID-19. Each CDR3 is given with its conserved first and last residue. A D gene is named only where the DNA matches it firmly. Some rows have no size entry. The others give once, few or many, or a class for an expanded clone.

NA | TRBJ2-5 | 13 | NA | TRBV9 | TGTGCCAGCAGCGTAGCTTCACAAGAGACCCAGTACTTC | CASSVASQETQYF
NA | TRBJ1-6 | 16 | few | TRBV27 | TGTGCCAGCAGTCCACCACAGGGCTCCTATAATTCACCCCTCCACTTT | CASSPPQGSYNSPLHF
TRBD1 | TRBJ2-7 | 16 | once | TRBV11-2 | TGTGCCAGCAGCTTAGACCCGATGGACAGGGGCCACGAGCAGTACTTC | CASSLDPMDRGHEQYF
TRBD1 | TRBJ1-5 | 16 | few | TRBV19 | TGTGCCAGTAGTATGCAGGGGGCGGTTGGAATGCAGCCCCAGCATTTT | CASSMQGAVGMQPQHF
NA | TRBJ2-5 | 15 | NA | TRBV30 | TGTGCCTGGAGTGTACAGGGTCGGCTTATTAAGACCCAGTACTTC | CAWSVQGRLIKTQYF
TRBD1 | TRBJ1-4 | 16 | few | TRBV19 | TGTGCCAGTAGTCTACCGACAGGGGCCAGCAGGGAAAAACTGTTTTTT | CASSLPTGASREKLFF
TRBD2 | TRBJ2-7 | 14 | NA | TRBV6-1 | TGTGCCAGCATCACCTCTGGGACTAGCGGACGGGAGTACTTC | CASITSGTSGREYF
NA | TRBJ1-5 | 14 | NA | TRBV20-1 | TGCAGTGCTATGGGCAGGGGACCCGGGCAGCCCCAGCATTTT | CSAMGRGPGQPQHF
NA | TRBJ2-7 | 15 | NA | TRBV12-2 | TGTGCAAGTCGCAGCGGGACCCAGGACCATCGGGAGCAGTACTTC | CASRSGTQDHREQYF
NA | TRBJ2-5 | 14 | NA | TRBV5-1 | TGCGCCAGCAGCTTGCGGGGGCTTCAAGAGACCCAGTACTTC | CASSLRGLQETQYF
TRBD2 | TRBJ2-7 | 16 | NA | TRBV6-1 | TGTGCCAGCAGGGACCTTTGGACTAGCGGTACCTACGAGCAGTACTTC | CASRDLWTSGTYEQYF
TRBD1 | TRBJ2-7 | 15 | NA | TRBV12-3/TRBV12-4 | TGTGCCAGCAGCCCACCGGGGACAGCCTCCTACGAGCAGTACTTC | CASSPPGTASYEQYF
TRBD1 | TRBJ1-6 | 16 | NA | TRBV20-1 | TGCAGTGCTAGAGAATCCGACAGGGGGCGTAGTTCACCCCTCCACTTT | CSARESDRGRSSPLHF
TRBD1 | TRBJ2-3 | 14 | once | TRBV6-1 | TGTGCCAGCAGACGACAGGGGGGTACAGATACGCAGTATTTT | CASRRQGGTDTQYF
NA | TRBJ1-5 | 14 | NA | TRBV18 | TGTGCCAGCTCACCGGTGTCGCTCGGTCAGCCCCAGCATTTT | CASSPVSLGQPQHF
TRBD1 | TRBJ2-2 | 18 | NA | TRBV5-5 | TGTGCCAGCAGCCCTCGGGACAGGGCCATTGCGAACACCGGGGAGCTGTTTTTT | CASSPRDRAIANTGELFF
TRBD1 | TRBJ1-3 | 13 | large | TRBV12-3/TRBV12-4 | TGTGCCAGCAGTAGGACAGGGCCCAACACCATATATTTT | CASSRTGPNTIYF
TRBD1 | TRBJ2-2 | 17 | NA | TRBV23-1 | TGCGCCAGCAGTCAAGGGTGTCGGACAGGGACTACCGGGGAGCTGTTTTTT | CASSQGCRTGTTGELFF
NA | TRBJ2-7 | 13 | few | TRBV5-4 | TGTGCCAGCAGCTTGTCAGGTGGCCGCGAGCAGTACTTC | CASSLSGGREQYF
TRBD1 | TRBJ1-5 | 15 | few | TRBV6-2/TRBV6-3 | TGTGCCAGCATGGGAGGGGGACAGGGGAATCAGCCCCAGCATTTT | CASMGGGQGNQPQHF
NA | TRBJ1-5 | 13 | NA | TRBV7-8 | TGTGCCAGCAGCCCCACAGCGAATCAGCCCCAGCATTTT | CASSPTANQPQHF
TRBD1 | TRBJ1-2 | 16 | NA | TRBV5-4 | TGTGCCAGCAGCTCTGGCGGGACAGGGAGGACCTATGGCTACACCTTC | CASSSGGTGRTYGYTF
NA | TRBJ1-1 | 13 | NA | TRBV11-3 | TGTGCCAGCCAACGGGCCGGGGGCACTGAAGCTTTCTTT | CASQRAGGTEAFF
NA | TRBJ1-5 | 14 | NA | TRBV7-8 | TGTGCCAGCAGCTTAGCGGACAACAATCAGCCCCAGCATTTT | CASSLADNNQPQHF
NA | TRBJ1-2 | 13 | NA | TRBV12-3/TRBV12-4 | TGTGCCAGCAGTCCAGACCAGGGTGGCGGCTACACCTTC | CASSPDQGGGYTF
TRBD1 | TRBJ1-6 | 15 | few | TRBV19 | TGTGCCAGCCGGGAAACGGGACAGGGTAATTCACCCCTCCACTTT | CASRETGQGNSPLHF
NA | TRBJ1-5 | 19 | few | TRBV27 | TGTGCCAGCAGTCTCAGACCCTCCGAGGCCGGCGTTAGCAATCAGCCCCAGCATTTT | CASSLRPSEAGVSNQPQHF
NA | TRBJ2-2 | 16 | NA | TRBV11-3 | TGTGCCAGCAGCGGAGGCTTGGGGGCCAGGACCGGGGAGCTGTTTTTT | CASSGGLGARTGELFF
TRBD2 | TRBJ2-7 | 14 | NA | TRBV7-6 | TGTGCCAGCAGTCTAGCGGGGGACTCCTACGAGCAGTACTTC | CASSLAGDSYEQYF